These T cell receptor beta chains were read from a single sample in a study of glioma-infiltrating T cells after dendritic cell vaccination. Repertoires were generated with immunoSEQ multiplex PCR, while TCRdb's copy carries only in-frame clones and drops some. The sample shows 75,000 to 100,000 clones, around three quarters of them seen only once. The sample was blood, taken before dendritic cell vaccination. These receptors all come from a human donor with glioblastoma. Each CDR3 is given with its conserved first and last residue. Fields, in order: clone size, V gene, D gene, J gene, CDR3 DNA, CDR3 protein. D genes are given only for firm matches. Clone sizes are given selectively: once, few, many, or a class where the clone is expanded.

abundance: once; v_gene: TRBV4-1; d_gene: NA; j_gene: TRBJ1-1; CDR3nt: TGCGCCAGCAGCCGAGAGCAGGGTTGGATCACTGAAGCTTTCTTT; CDR3aa: CASSREQGWITEAFF
abundance: once; v_gene: TRBV2; d_gene: NA; j_gene: TRBJ1-2; CDR3nt: TGTGCCAGCAGGCCAGGGGTAGTTCGGTATGGCTACACCTTC; CDR3aa: CASRPGVVRYGYTF
abundance: NA; v_gene: TRBV28; d_gene: NA; j_gene: TRBJ1-1; CDR3nt: TGTGCCAGCAGCCTCCCCGTCCCGGTCCAGGGTGAAGCTTTCTTT; CDR3aa: CASSLPVPVQGEAFF
abundance: NA; v_gene: TRBV10-3; d_gene: NA; j_gene: TRBJ1-1; CDR3nt: TGTGCCATCAGGAAACAGGGTACTCCGAACACTGAAGCTTTCTTT; CDR3aa: CAIRKQGTPNTEAFF
abundance: once; v_gene: TRBV9; d_gene: NA; j_gene: TRBJ2-3; CDR3nt: TGTGCCAGCAGCGTAGCTGGGGGGGGCATTAGCACAGATACGCAGTATTTT; CDR3aa: CASSVAGGGISTDTQYF
abundance: NA; v_gene: TRBV30; d_gene: NA; j_gene: TRBJ2-1; CDR3nt: TGTGCCTGGAGGGGGGGGGCTACATCCTACAATGAGCAGTTCTTC; CDR3aa: CAWRGGATSYNEQFF
abundance: NA; v_gene: TRBV7-3; d_gene: TRBD2; j_gene: TRBJ2-1; CDR3nt: TGTGCCAGCAGCTTAACAATAGCGGGGGGGAGGGGTGAGCAGTTCTTC; CDR3aa: CASSLTIAGGRGEQFF
abundance: NA; v_gene: TRBV28; d_gene: TRBD1; j_gene: TRBJ1-2; CDR3nt: TGTGCCAGCAGTCTCGACGGACAGGGAAATGGCTACACCTTC; CDR3aa: CASSLDGQGNGYTF
abundance: NA; v_gene: TRBV7-8; d_gene: NA; j_gene: TRBJ2-5; CDR3nt: TGTGCCAGCATCCGAACCAGGGTCTACCAAGAGACCCAGTACTTC; CDR3aa: CASIRTRVYQETQYF
abundance: NA; v_gene: TRBV5-1; d_gene: NA; j_gene: TRBJ1-2; CDR3nt: TGCGCCAGCAGCCTGGACGGTGGCTATGGCTACACCTTC; CDR3aa: CASSLDGGYGYTF
abundance: few; v_gene: TRBV27; d_gene: TRBD2; j_gene: TRBJ2-5; CDR3nt: TGTGCCAGCAGTTTATCAGGACTAGCGGGGGATGGGACCCAGTACTTC; CDR3aa: CASSLSGLAGDGTQYF
abundance: NA; v_gene: TRBV4-1; d_gene: NA; j_gene: TRBJ1-1; CDR3nt: TGCGCCAGCAGCCCGCAGTTGAACACTGAAGCTTTCTTT; CDR3aa: CASSPQLNTEAFF
abundance: NA; v_gene: TRBV27; d_gene: TRBD1; j_gene: TRBJ1-2; CDR3nt: TGTGCCAGCAGTAAAACAGGGGCCTATGGCTACACCTTC; CDR3aa: CASSKTGAYGYTF
abundance: few; v_gene: TRBV9; d_gene: NA; j_gene: TRBJ2-3; CDR3nt: TGTGCCAGCAGCGTAGGTCCAAAACACACAGATACGCAGTATTTT; CDR3aa: CASSVGPKHTDTQYF
abundance: few; v_gene: TRBV9; d_gene: TRBD1; j_gene: TRBJ2-5; CDR3nt: TGTGCCAGCAGCGTAGTGGGGACAGGGCAAGAGACCCAGTACTTC; CDR3aa: CASSVVGTGQETQYF
abundance: NA; v_gene: TRBV10-3; d_gene: NA; j_gene: TRBJ2-1; CDR3nt: TGTGCCATTACCTGGGGGGGGCAATACAATGAGCAGTTCTTC; CDR3aa: CAITWGGQYNEQFF
abundance: NA; v_gene: TRBV10-3; d_gene: NA; j_gene: TRBJ2-7; CDR3nt: TGTGCCATCAGTGACACCACTTGGGGGGAAACCTACGAGCAGTACTTC; CDR3aa: CAISDTTWGETYEQYF
abundance: NA; v_gene: TRBV19; d_gene: TRBD1; j_gene: TRBJ1-5; CDR3nt: TGTGCCAGTAAGTTCGGGACAGGCCTTAATCGGCCCCAGCATTTT; CDR3aa: CASKFGTGLNRPQHF
abundance: NA; v_gene: TRBV29-1; d_gene: TRBD1; j_gene: TRBJ2-1; CDR3nt: TGCAGCGTTGATCAGACTCAACAGGGGGTCTTTAAGAATGAGCAGTTCTTC; CDR3aa: CSVDQTQQGVFKNEQFF
abundance: once; v_gene: TRBV14; d_gene: TRBD1; j_gene: TRBJ1-1; CDR3nt: TGTGCCAGCAGCCCGGGACAGGGGGCGAGCTTGGCTTTCTTT; CDR3aa: CASSPGQGASLAFF
abundance: NA; v_gene: TRBV30; d_gene: NA; j_gene: TRBJ1-6; CDR3nt: TGTGCCTGGAGTTTGCCCCTCGGGGGTCTCAATAATTCACCCCTCCACTTT; CDR3aa: CAWSLPLGGLNNSPLHF
abundance: NA; v_gene: TRBV25-1; d_gene: TRBD1; j_gene: TRBJ2-2; CDR3nt: TGTGCCAGCAGTGATCCCCGGACAGGGTGGACCGGGGAGCTGTTTTTT; CDR3aa: CASSDPRTGWTGELFF
abundance: NA; v_gene: TRBV6-1; d_gene: TRBD2; j_gene: TRBJ2-7; CDR3nt: TGTGCCAGCGGGATAGCGGGCTTCTACGAGCAGTACTTC; CDR3aa: CASGIAGFYEQYF
abundance: NA; v_gene: TRBV11-1; d_gene: TRBD1; j_gene: TRBJ2-7; CDR3nt: TGTGCCAGCAGCTTAGCCAGGGGGCGTTCCTACGAGCAGTACTTC; CDR3aa: CASSLARGRSYEQYF
abundance: once; v_gene: TRBV2; d_gene: NA; j_gene: TRBJ1-5; CDR3nt: TGTGCCAGCACTTTGAGTAGTGGTAATCAGCCCCAGCATTTT; CDR3aa: CASTLSSGNQPQHF
abundance: NA; v_gene: TRBV19; d_gene: NA; j_gene: TRBJ1-5; CDR3nt: TGTGCCAGTAGTATATTCCCCGGGGATAGCAATCAGCCCCAGCATTTT; CDR3aa: CASSIFPGDSNQPQHF
abundance: NA; v_gene: TRBV5-4; d_gene: TRBD1; j_gene: TRBJ2-1; CDR3nt: TGTGCCAGCAGGACTCCGGGACAGGTCAATGATGAGCAGTTCTTC; CDR3aa: CASRTPGQVNDEQFF
abundance: NA; v_gene: TRBV18; d_gene: TRBD1; j_gene: TRBJ2-6; CDR3nt: TGTGCCAGCTCCCTTGGACAGGGCCCCTCTGGGGCCAACGTCCTGACTTTC; CDR3aa: CASSLGQGPSGANVLTF
abundance: NA; v_gene: TRBV27; d_gene: NA; j_gene: TRBJ2-1; CDR3nt: TGTGCCAGCAGTGGACTCCCGAGCTCCTACAATGAGCAGTTCTTC; CDR3aa: CASSGLPSSYNEQFF
abundance: few; v_gene: TRBV19; d_gene: NA; j_gene: TRBJ2-2; CDR3nt: TGTGCCAGTAGTACAGGGTACACCGGGGAGCTGTTTTTT; CDR3aa: CASSTGYTGELFF
abundance: NA; v_gene: TRBV6-4; d_gene: NA; j_gene: TRBJ2-2; CDR3nt: TGTGCCAGCAGTGTTGAGATGACCGGGGAGCTGTTTTTT; CDR3aa: CASSVEMTGELFF
abundance: NA; v_gene: TRBV27; d_gene: TRBD1; j_gene: TRBJ1-5; CDR3nt: TGTGCCAGCAGTACCACAGGGGAACAGCCCCAGCATTTT; CDR3aa: CASSTTGEQPQHF
abundance: few; v_gene: TRBV5-1; d_gene: TRBD2; j_gene: TRBJ2-1; CDR3nt: TGCGCCAGCAGCCTGAGGGGAGGGGTCCTAAATGAGCAGTTCTTC; CDR3aa: CASSLRGGVLNEQFF
abundance: NA; v_gene: TRBV9; d_gene: NA; j_gene: TRBJ1-2; CDR3nt: TGTGCCAGCAGCGTAGGTTGGGCCTCCTATGGCTACACCTTC; CDR3aa: CASSVGWASYGYTF
abundance: NA; v_gene: TRBV27; d_gene: TRBD1; j_gene: TRBJ2-2; CDR3nt: TGTGCCACAAGACGGACAGGGGGGACCGGGGAGCTGTTTTTT; CDR3aa: CATRRTGGTGELFF
abundance: NA; v_gene: TRBV7-3; d_gene: NA; j_gene: TRBJ1-6; CDR3nt: TGTGCCAGCAGCTTAAGACAGGTTGGAAATTCACCCCTCCACTTT; CDR3aa: CASSLRQVGNSPLHF
abundance: NA; v_gene: TRBV21-1; d_gene: NA; j_gene: TRBJ2-7; CDR3nt: TGTGCCAGCAGCGCCCAGGGATTAGCGGGGGGGTTTACCTACGAGCAGTACTTC; CDR3aa: CASSAQGLAGGFTYEQYF
abundance: NA; v_gene: TRBV29-1; d_gene: NA; j_gene: TRBJ1-1; CDR3nt: TGCAGCGTTGCCCCAGCCGGGGATGGTGAAGCTTTCTTT; CDR3aa: CSVAPAGDGEAFF
abundance: NA; v_gene: TRBV7-3; d_gene: TRBD1; j_gene: TRBJ2-1; CDR3nt: TGTGCCAGCAGCTTAATGGGACAGGGGAATGAGCAGTTCTTC; CDR3aa: CASSLMGQGNEQFF